These T cell receptor beta chains were read from a single sample in a study of Ad26.COV2.S vaccination and SARS-CoV-2 variants. Clones were sequenced by immunoSEQ multiplex PCR, and TCRdb holds only the in-frame ones, with some missing. The sample comprises around 300,000 clones, under 90% of which are singletons, and approximately 5% rests with the top ten. This sample comprised peripheral blood, obtained in a trial of Ad26.COV2.S vaccine versus placebo. These receptors all stem from a person between 18 and 60 years old who received the Ad26.COV2.S COVID-19 vaccine or a placebo. Each CDR3 is given without its conserved first and last residue. For some rows the clone size is stated as once, few or many, or as a class when expanded; others skip it.

J | size | V | CDR3
TRBJ1-2 | . | TRBV29-1 | SAQGQGYGYT
TRBJ1-5 | . | TRBV6-5 | AHRGRGSQPQH
TRBJ2-1 | . | TRBV24-1 | ATSDYPGTGRNEQF
TRBJ2-1 | . | TRBV11-3 | ASSLEQGWDNEQF
TRBJ2-1 | . | TRBV11-3 | ASSSGQGSNEQF
TRBJ1-1 | many | TRBV7-6 | ASSSVSGKEAF
TRBJ1-5 | . | TRBV5-1 | ASSQGGNQPQH
TRBJ2-2 | . | TRBV5-6 | ASSSGLAENTGELF
TRBJ1-5 | . | TRBV6-1 | ASSEWWGQPQH
TRBJ1-4 | few | TRBV14 | ASSRAFEYNEKLF
TRBJ2-1 | . | TRBV4-3 | ASSQDKWGLAHNEQF
TRBJ1-1 | . | TRBV7-9 | ASSLTRLDDRTGK
TRBJ2-3 | . | TRBV6-5 | ASSPMDSSTDTQY
TRBJ2-5 | . | TRBV7-9 | ASTSGTINSAQETQY
TRBJ2-4 | . | TRBV29-1 | SVAAQGLNIQY
TRBJ1-6 | . | TRBV29-1 | SVGAGGNNSPLH
TRBJ1-2 | . | TRBV25-1 | ASSELQGAVNYGYT
TRBJ1-2 | . | TRBV27 | ASRESGLSSYGYT
TRBJ1-4 | . | TRBV4-1 | ASEDRVNEKLF
TRBJ1-1 | . | TRBV30 | AWSSGYTEAF
TRBJ1-3 | . | TRBV18 | ASSPTHSTGGSGNTIY
TRBJ2-6 | . | TRBV4-1 | ASSPGALPRAGDLSGANVLT
TRBJ2-2 | . | TRBV7-2 | ASSLGGISGELF
TRBJ2-7 | . | TRBV6-5 | ASSYSVGSSYEQY
TRBJ1-1 | . | TRBV27 | ASSFGLGRNTEAF
TRBJ1-1 | . | TRBV6-5 | ASSQDRVGTEAF
TRBJ1-1 | . | TRBV11-3 | ASSLRTETNTEAF
TRBJ2-3 | . | TRBV5-1 | ASSFVVAGLNTQY
TRBJ2-3 | . | TRBV9 | ASSHGTDTQY
TRBJ2-1 | . | TRBV5-1 | ASSFGGTPSYNEQF
TRBJ2-1 | once | TRBV7-3 | ASSPGLAANEQF
TRBJ1-5 | few | TRBV28 | ASTPGGRNQPQH
TRBJ1-2 | . | TRBV28 | ASISVVLSGYT
TRBJ1-2 | . | TRBV6-5 | ASSSQGTALMGYT
TRBJ2-1 | few | TRBV9 | ASSVGPLNEQF
TRBJ1-1 | . | TRBV7-9 | ASRGDADTEAF
TRBJ1-1 | . | TRBV7-9 | ASYWGGLNTEAF
TRBJ1-1 | . | TRBV3-1/TRBV3-2 | ASSPRRTNTEAF
TRBJ1-1 | . | TRBV29-1 | SVEGGVGTEAF
TRBJ1-1 | few | TRBV19 | ASRSGTEAF
TRBJ1-1 | . | TRBV2 | ASSLPGQNTEAF
TRBJ2-7 | . | TRBV2 | ASTKSYEQY
TRBJ2-3 | . | TRBV6-2/TRBV6-3 | ASSDYRLAGAGDTQY
TRBJ2-5 | . | TRBV5-1 | ASTGRKETQY
TRBJ2-3 | . | TRBV7-6 | ASSSTTGTADTQY
TRBJ2-2 | . | TRBV25-1 | ASTRGHTNTGELF
TRBJ1-1 | . | TRBV5-6 | ASSFTGGTEAF
TRBJ2-3 | . | TRBV7-2 | ASSLAGLLSDTQY
TRBJ2-1 | . | TRBV9 | ASSVLPGGEQF
TRBJ1-5 | medium-sized | TRBV10-3 | AISESNQPQH
TRBJ2-3 | . | TRBV11-3 | ASRPGTSIDTQY
TRBJ1-1 | . | TRBV18 | ASSPRRDEAF
TRBJ2-2 | . | TRBV10-2 | ASSVRSGGAQGTGELF
TRBJ2-1 | . | TRBV19 | ASSIGVRDPRFEQF
TRBJ1-1 | . | TRBV7-9 | ASSHTQGAGTEAF